Listed below are T cell receptor beta chains from one sample, sequenced in a study of blood T cell repertoires in COVID-19. Assay: immunoSEQ multiplex PCR; the TCRdb copy retains only in-frame clones and omits some. The data show 150,000 to 200,000 clones, approximately 91% seen once. The sample taken for sequencing was PBMCs or T cells enriched from blood (not recorded which). Every receptor here comes from a woman aged 18-35 years who had recovered from COVID-19. The CDR3 runs from the conserved cysteine through the conserved F or W. The D gene is left open where the match is weak. Some rows have no size entry. The others give once, few or many, or a class for an expanded clone.

j_call	v_call	clone_size	d_call	cdr3_aa	cdr3_nt
TRBJ2-1	TRBV4-1	-	TRBD2	CASSQAVFSGSWFF	TGCGCCAGCAGCCAAGCGGTATTTAGCGGGAGTTGGTTCTTC
TRBJ2-5	TRBV28	-	-	CASSLSGYQETQYF	TGTGCCAGCAGTTTGTCGGGGTACCAAGAGACCCAGTACTTC
TRBJ1-2	TRBV28	once	TRBD1	CASRLPGQIDGYTF	TGTGCCAGCAGACTACCGGGACAGATAGATGGCTACACCTTC
TRBJ2-1	TRBV7-9	-	TRBD2	CASRLILAGDGNEQFF	TGTGCCAGCAGATTAATACTAGCGGGAGATGGCAATGAGCAGTTCTTC
TRBJ2-1	TRBV30	-	-	CAWSVRSGYNEQFF	TGTGCCTGGAGTGTTCGTAGCGGCTACAATGAGCAGTTCTTC
TRBJ2-7	TRBV2	-	TRBD2	CASLSGILYEQYF	TGTGCCAGCCTGAGCGGGATTCTCTACGAGCAGTACTTC
TRBJ2-2	TRBV4-1	-	-	CASSQERLVSTGELFF	TGCGCCAGCAGCCAAGAACGACTAGTCAGCACCGGGGAGCTGTTTTTT
TRBJ1-1	TRBV7-9	-	-	CASSLRPRWEAFF	TGTGCCAGCAGCCTGAGGCCCCGTTGGGAAGCTTTCTTT
TRBJ2-7	TRBV13	-	TRBD2	CASSQGLADSYEQYF	TGTGCCAGCAGCCAGGGACTAGCGGACTCCTACGAGCAGTACTTC
TRBJ2-7	TRBV27	-	TRBD2	CASSSSLLAVYEQYF	TGTGCCAGCAGTTCTTCCCTACTAGCGGTATACGAGCAGTACTTC
TRBJ2-1	TRBV6-2/TRBV6-3	-	TRBD2	CASSGGALAGGSRLYNEQFF	TGTGCCAGCAGTGGCGGGGCGCTAGCGGGAGGAAGCCGCCTCTACAATGAGCAGTTCTTC
TRBJ2-3	TRBV5-1	-	-	CASSFGTGRQYF	TGCGCCAGCAGCTTCGGCACAGGTCGGCAGTATTTT
TRBJ1-4	TRBV19	few	TRBD1	CASSIRGQMAEKLFF	TGTGCCAGTAGTATACGGGGACAGATGGCTGAAAAACTGTTTTTT
TRBJ2-3	TRBV4-2	-	-	CASSQDRSTDTQYF	TGTGCCAGCAGCCAAGATCGGAGCACAGATACGCAGTATTTT
TRBJ2-3	TRBV30	-	TRBD2	CAWGTSGSTDTQYF	TGTGCCTGGGGGACTAGCGGTAGCACAGATACGCAGTATTTT
TRBJ2-7	TRBV5-5	few	TRBD1	CASSFVRQGHEQYF	TGTGCCAGCAGCTTCGTTCGACAGGGACACGAGCAGTACTTC
TRBJ1-2	TRBV12-3/TRBV12-4	-	TRBD1	CASRTGGDYGYTF	TGTGCCAGCAGGACAGGGGGCGACTATGGCTACACCTTC
TRBJ2-3	TRBV10-3	-	-	CAIRSQISSTDTQYF	TGTGCCATCAGGTCCCAGATATCTAGCACAGATACGCAGTATTTT